The 30 T cell receptor beta chains presented below share a single source sample, sequenced in a study of shared clonotypes between healthy human individuals. Sequenced by immunoSEQ multiplex PCR; TCRdb stores in-frame clones only, minus some. Among millions of clones listed, around nine tenths were seen once. Material for sequencing was naive CD4+ T cells sorted from blood. Noted subset: CD45RA+ positively selected. All receptors come from a man aged 18-30 years in good health.

Turning to this clone: This CDR3 is also generated by other DNA sequences in the sample. The rearrangement uses TRBV20-1 and TRBJ1-1; D gene unclear. This CDR3 spans 11 amino acids. Trimming removed 6 bases at V and 2 bases at J, with 7 bases between. From germline, CDR1 is DFQATT and CDR2 SNEGSKA (reference sequence). The CDR3 region has the DNA TGCAGTGCCCCCACAAACACTGAAGCTTTCTTT. Translated: CSAPTNTEAFF.

The chain couples TRBV13 to TRBJ2-5, with D maybe TRBD2 (6 bases). The V gene lost 5 bases and the J gene lost 4 bases, with 14 bases spanning the gap. The CDR3 has 14 residues. Per the germline V gene, CDR1 is PRHDT and CDR2 is FYEKMQ (reference sequence). CDR3 region: CASSTGSGRETQYF. The CDR3 DNA sequence: TGTGCCAGCAGCACCGGGAGCGGCCGAGAGACCCAGTACTTC. Based on the CDR3 plus reference TRBV13 and TRBJ2-5, the full variable domain is AAGVIQSPRHLIKEKRETATLKCYPIPRHDTVYWYQQGPGQDPQFLISFYEKMQSDKGSIPDRFSAQQFSDYHSELNMSSLELGDSALYFCASSTGSGRETQYFGPGTRLLVL.

V usage is TRBV4-1 and J usage is TRBJ2-3, with 8 bases matching TRBD1. Germline V gives CDR1 MGHRA, CDR2 YSYEKL. Trimming cost V 3 bases and J 6 bases; bases outside gene matches: 8. The CDR3 consists of 15 residues. CDR3 in DNA: TGCGCCAGCAGCCATCCAGGGGGCCTGATGGATACGCAGTATTTT. It encodes CASSHPGGLMDTQYF.

The V gene is TRBV28, the J gene TRBJ2-5; TRBD2 matches 7 bases. The CDR3 length is 15 residues. J was trimmed by 0 bases and V by 7 bases; bases with no gene match: 8. Germline V gene lookup returns CDR1 MDHEN and CDR2 SYDVKM. The CDR3 region is CASNQPGLHQETQYF. CDR3 in DNA: TGTGCCAGCAACCAACCGGGACTACACCAAGAGACCCAGTACTTC.

V usage is TRBV7-3 and J usage is TRBJ2-3; TRBD2 matches at 11 bases. With 7 bases clipped from V and 2 bases from J, the junction kept 8 bases outside the gene matches. Germline values: CDR1 SGHTA, CDR2 FQGTGA. There are 16 residues in the CDR3. The CDR3 spells CASTPLAGGFTDTQYF. For the CDR3, the DNA is TGTGCCAGCACCCCCCTAGCGGGGGGATTCACAGATACGCAGTATTTT.

V and J are TRBV7-2 and TRBJ2-1; maybe TRBD2 (5 bases). The CDR3 spans 14 residues. V was trimmed by 2 bases and J by 10 bases, leaving 15 bases between them. CDR1 and CDR2 from the germline V gene are SGHTA and FQGNSA. CDR3 DNA: TGTGCCAGCAGCTTAATAAAGAGTAGCGACGAGCAGTTCTTC. Amino acids: CASSLIKSSDEQFF.

This chain uses TRBV19 with TRBJ2-7; D is possibly TRBD1 (6 bases). V lost 8 bases and J lost 3, with 14 bases in between. The CDR3 loop spans 13 amino acids. Germline V lookup: CDR1 LNHDA, CDR2 SQIVND (reference sequence). The CDR3 spells CASARQVDYEQYF. CDR3 nucleotide sequence: TGTGCCAGTGCCCGACAGGTTGACTACGAGCAGTACTTC.

The chain is built from TRBV28 and TRBJ1-1; D not resolved. This CDR3 region has 14 residues. The ends were cut back, 6 bases at V and 0 bases at J, with 11 bases in the middle. Germline V gene sequence: CDR1 MDHEN, CDR2 SYDVKM. The DNA of the CDR3 is TGTGCCAGCAGCCGCTTCAGAATGAACACTGAAGCTTTCTTT. Residues: CASSRFRMNTEAFF.

V usage is TRBV7-8 and J usage is TRBJ2-7; 9 bases fit TRBD2. Germline CDR1 and CDR2: SGHVS and FQNEAQ. The CDR3 contains 14 residues. Germline trimming cut 5 bases from V and 2 bases from J; bases unmatched to any gene: 4. The CDR3 DNA reads as TGTGCCAGCAGCCTAAGGACTAGCGCCTACGAGCAGTACTTC. It encodes CASSLRTSAYEQYF.

V gene TRBV27 combines with J gene TRBJ2-7, with D tentatively TRBD1 or TRBD2 (5 bases each). Trimming took 6 bases from V and 9 from J, leaving 18 bases between them. The CDR3 is 13 amino acids. Germline CDR1 reads MNHEY; CDR2 reads SMNVEV (reference sequence). CDR3 sequence: CASRGPNRGPQYF. CDR3 nucleotides: TGTGCCAGCAGGGGACCTAACAGAGGCCCGCAGTACTTC.

The chain links TRBV10-3 to TRBJ2-7; possibly TRBD2 for D (6 bases). CDR1 is ENHRY, CDR2 SYGVKD, per germline. The CDR3 is made up of 14 amino acids. The V gene lost 2 bases and the J gene lost 9 bases, with 17 bases spanning the gap. CDR3 protein: CAISELAGRDRQYF. The CDR3 DNA is TGTGCCATCAGTGAGCTGGCAGGGCGGGATAGGCAGTACTTC.

The chain links TRBV10-3 to TRBJ2-7; 8 bases agree with TRBD2. The V gene end was trimmed by 0 bases and the J gene end by 2 bases; junction bases not matched to a gene: 12. Germline assignment: CDR1 ENHRY and CDR2 SYGVKD. The CDR3 runs 18 residues. The CDR3 region has the DNA TGTGCCATCAGTGAGTCCTACCAAACCCCGGGACTAGCCTACGAGCAGTACTTC. Encoded protein: CAISESYQTPGLAYEQYF.

CDR3 coding DNA: TGTGCCAGCAGCTTCAGGGCGGGGGTCAAGGTATCACCCCTCCACTTT. It yields the protein CASSFRAGVKVSPLHF. The V gene is TRBV5-4, the J gene TRBJ1-6; the D gene is possibly TRBD1 (5 bases). Germline-derived CDR1 and CDR2 are SGHNT and YYREEE (reference sequence). V was trimmed by 2 bases and J by 10 bases, leaving 19 bases between them. This CDR3 has 16 residues.

The CDR3 loop reads CASSPRENSPLHF. The CDR3 bases are TGTGCCAGCAGCCCCCGGGAGAATTCACCCCTCCACTTT. V gene TRBV7-9 combines with J gene TRBJ1-6; D is unclear. This CDR3 comprises 13 residues. Deletions cut 5 bases from V and 7 bases from J, with 9 bases between. Germline lookup yields CDR1 SEHNR and CDR2 FQNEAQ (reference sequence).

This rearrangement joins TRBV6-1 to TRBJ1-5, with D possibly matching TRBD1 (5 bases). V was cut by 1 base and J by 3 bases, with 10 bases left in between. Per the germline V gene, CDR1 is MNHNS and CDR2 is SASEGT. CDR3 size: 15 residues. In nucleotides, the CDR3 is TGTGCCAGCAGTGAAGGACAGAGTGACAATCAGCCCCAGCATTTT. It translates to CASSEGQSDNQPQHF.

The gene calls are TRBV5-1 and TRBJ2-5; TRBD2 agrees at 11 bases. The V gene's germline CDR1 is SGHRS and CDR2 YFSETQ. The CDR3 is made up of 17 amino acids. V lost 4 bases, J lost 2 bases, and 10 bases stayed unmatched. The DNA of the CDR3 is TGCGCCAGCAGCCCCCCGACTAGCGGGGATATACAAGAGACCCAGTACTTC. Translating it yields CASSPPTSGDIQETQYF. Using reference TRBV5-1 and TRBJ2-5 for the parts outside the CDR3, the full variable domain is KAGVTQTPRYLIKTRGQQVTLSCSPISGHRSVSWYQQTPGQGLQFLFEYFSETQRNKGNFPGRFSGRQFSNSRSEMNVSTLELGDSALYLCASSPPTSGDIQETQYFGPGTRLLVL.

The J gene is TRBJ1-3, the V gene TRBV9, with D unclear. Trimming took 3 bases from V and 0 from J, leaving 13 bases between them. From germline, CDR1 is SGDLS and CDR2 YYNGEE. CDR3 size: 16 residues. In DNA form, the CDR3 reads TGTGCCAGCAGCGCTGACGGCAGTCGCTCTGGAAACACCATATATTTT. Amino acid sequence: CASSADGSRSGNTIYF.

The chain couples TRBV7-2 to TRBJ1-2; the match to TRBD1 covers 8 bases. Germline V gene sequence: CDR1 SGHTA, CDR2 FQGNSA. The junction had 13 bases not matched to a gene; V was cut back by 5 bases and J by 8 bases. CDR3 length equals 15 residues. In DNA, the CDR3 is TGTGCCAGCAGCCCTAGAGGACAGGGTATATGGGGCTACACCTTC. Translation: CASSPRGQGIWGYTF. The entire variable domain, with the rest obtained from reference TRBV7-2 and TRBJ1-2, is as follows: GAGVSQSPSNKVTEKGKDVELRCDPISGHTALYWYRQSLGQGLEFLIYFQGNSAPDKSGLPSDRFSAERTGGSVSTLTIQRTQQEDSAVYLCASSPRGQGIWGYTFGSGTRLTVV.

The rearrangement joins TRBV13 to TRBJ2-3; 9 nucleotides agree with TRBD2. This CDR3 has 20 residues. The trim removed 5 bases at V and 2 bases at J, leaving 20 bases unmatched. The V gene's germline CDR1 is PRHDT and CDR2 FYEKMQ (reference sequence). CDR3 in amino acids: CASSAPGLASRGESTDTQYF. The CDR3 coding sequence is TGTGCCAGCAGCGCCCCGGGACTAGCTTCCCGGGGGGAGTCCACAGATACGCAGTATTTT.

This clone occurred once. The CDR3 DNA is TGTGCCAGCAGCCCCGGGGGCTCAAGCACAGATACGCAGTATTTT. Its protein is CASSPGGSSTDTQYF. The V gene is TRBV7-9, the J gene TRBJ2-3; perhaps D is TRBD1 or TRBD2 (6 bases each). There are 15 residues in the CDR3. CDR1 and CDR2 from the germline V gene are SEHNR and FQNEAQ (reference sequence). Trimming stripped 5 bases from V and 0 bases from J, with 12 bases between.

The chain joins TRBV4-3 to TRBJ2-1, with 7 bases aligning to TRBD1. Germline V lookup: CDR1 LGHNA, CDR2 YSLEER. This CDR3 has 15 residues. V was pared by 0 bases and J by 4 bases, with 3 bases of the junction left unmatched. CDR3 region: CASSQEGTVYNEQFF. CDR3 nucleotides: TGCGCCAGCAGCCAAGAAGGGACAGTTTACAATGAGCAGTTCTTC.

Concerning this clone: Distinct nucleotide sequences in the sample also encode this CDR3. This chain uses TRBV9 with TRBJ1-5; D might be TRBD1 (6 bases). The CDR3 is made up of 14 amino acids. V was clipped by 0 bases and J by 3 bases, with 7 bases between them. The germline gives CDR1 SGDLS, CDR2 YYNGEE. The CDR3 DNA follows: TGTGCCAGCAGCGTAGGACAGGCCAATCAGCCCCAGCATTTT. Translating gives CASSVGQANQPQHF.

The CDR3 spells CASRRRGGVAAGELFF. CDR3 DNA sequence: TGTGCCAGTAGGCGTAGAGGGGGCGTTGCGGCCGGGGAGCTGTTTTTT. The chain joins TRBV19 to TRBJ2-2; 7 nucleotides match TRBD1. Germline V gene lookup returns CDR1 LNHDA and CDR2 SQIVND (reference sequence). Trimming at V came to 6 bases and at J to 6 bases, leaving 13 bases not matched to a gene. This CDR3 region has 16 residues.

The V and J genes are TRBV19 and TRBJ1-5; tentative D call: TRBD1 (6 bases). Germline-derived CDR1 and CDR2 are LNHDA and SQIVND (reference sequence). This CDR3 region has 13 residues. The V end was cut by 9 bases, the J end by 6 bases, with 15 bases between. The CDR3 sequence is CASKQGGSQPQHF. CDR3 DNA: TGTGCCAGCAAACAGGGAGGGAGTCAGCCCCAGCATTTT.

The chain has TRBV7-9 and TRBJ2-1; D call uncertain. There are 15 residues in the CDR3. Germline-derived CDR1 and CDR2 are SEHNR and FQNEAQ (reference sequence). V lost 4 bases to trimming and J lost 1 base, with 11 bases between them. CDR3 sequence reads: CASSSGSLSYNEQFF. CDR3 DNA sequence: TGTGCCAGCAGCTCGGGTTCTCTGTCCTACAATGAGCAGTTCTTC.

The genes are TRBV18 and TRBJ2-3; 7 bases line up with TRBD2. Germline loops: CDR1 KGHSH, CDR2 LQKENI. The junction had 11 bases not matched to a gene; V was cut back by 3 bases and J by 5 bases. There are 16 residues in the CDR3. This CDR3 reads CASSPVKAGPGDTQYF. CDR3 nucleotides: TGTGCCAGCTCACCGGTTAAAGCGGGACCCGGAGATACGCAGTATTTT.

A word on this clone: The same CDR3 is also encoded by other DNA sequences in this sample. The V gene is TRBV15, the J gene TRBJ2-7, with a possible D match to TRBD2 (5 bases). V gave up 3 bases and J gave up 4 bases, with 10 bases separating them. Germline V gives CDR1 LNHNV, CDR2 YYDKDF (reference sequence). The CDR3 runs 13 residues. CDR3 in amino acids: CATSRDRGYEQYF. In DNA, the CDR3 is TGTGCCACCAGCAGGGACCGGGGATACGAGCAGTACTTC.

V is TRBV6-5 and J is TRBJ2-2; D call uncertain. The CDR3 consists of 11 residues. CDR1 and CDR2 from the germline V gene are MNHEY and SVGAGI. The V and J ends lost 8 bases and 2 bases respectively, with 3 bases between them. CDR3 residues: CASANTGELFF. The CDR3 region has the DNA TGTGCCAGCGCTAACACCGGGGAGCTGTTTTTT.

This sequence joins TRBV28 and TRBJ2-1, with TRBD1 matching over 7 bases. Germline V gene data show CDR1 as MDHEN and CDR2 as SYDVKM. The CDR3 length is 13 residues. V gave up 10 bases and J gave up 6 bases; unmatched junction bases: 9. CDR3 nucleotide sequence: TGTGCCAACTCAAGGGGGCCTGCCAATGAGCAGTTCTTC. Amino acid sequence: CANSRGPANEQFF.

This chain joins TRBV6-1 and TRBJ2-2; D is perhaps TRBD1 (5 bases). Germline V CDR1 and CDR2: MNHNS, SASEGT. The CDR3 is 13 amino acids. Trimming removed 5 bases from V and 6 bases from J, with 10 bases in between. CDR3 nucleotide sequence: TGTGCCAGCAGTCGTGACAGACCCGGGGAGCTGTTTTTT. It is translated as CASSRDRPGELFF.